This is a list of T cell receptor beta chains from one sample in a study of T cell responses to AZD1222 COVID-19 vaccine. The method was immunoSEQ multiplex PCR; TCRdb's version includes in-frame clones alone and lacks a portion of them. The table lists about 200,000 clones, about 92% of them singletons, with roughly 1% in the top ten. The sample consisted of peripheral blood, taken on day 0 of MenACWY control vaccination. These receptors originate from an adult in good health. The conserved cysteine and the conserved F or W are not part of the CDR3 here.

>TRBJ1-2|TRBV6-2/TRBV6-3
ASSYTGTGGGYT
>TRBJ1-3|TRBV28
ASSLLAGNTIY
>TRBJ2-2|TRBV12-3/TRBV12-4
ASSTTGAGELF
>TRBJ1-2|TRBV5-6
ASSRARTSYT
>TRBJ2-7|TRBV3-1/TRBV3-2
ASSQESGAHSYEQY
>TRBJ1-2|TRBV4-3
ASSQDWESGYT
>TRBJ1-6|TRBV7-6
ASSFFDRGWGNSPLH
>TRBJ1-3|TRBV30
AWSTGGNTIY
>TRBJ2-2|TRBV7-8
ASSLDRVGTGELF
>TRBJ2-1|TRBV6-5
ASSYRTKWNEQF
>TRBJ1-6|TRBV25-1
ASSDTASSYNSPLH
>TRBJ1-5|TRBV4-1
ASSPGQTNQPQH
>TRBJ1-1|TRBV3-1/TRBV3-2
ASSQGIGTVGAMNTEAF
>TRBJ1-5|TRBV18
ASSPQGGNQPQH
>TRBJ1-1|TRBV7-9
ASSFLRMNTEAF
>TRBJ2-5|TRBV3-1/TRBV3-2
ASSQKGGRETQY